The rows below give T cell receptor beta chains drawn from one sample of a study of blood T cell repertoires in COVID-19. TCRdb's copy holds only in-frame clones and misses some; the assay was immunoSEQ multiplex PCR. The data hold roughly 120,000 clones, with 80% to 90% observed a single time. The sample comprised peripheral blood. The source is an older woman with acute or convalescent COVID-19. Each CDR3 is given with its conserved first and last residue. The D gene is left open where the match is weak. Size is stated for part of the rows, as once, few or many counts, or as a class when the clone is expanded.

clone size: NA
D gene: TRBD2
V gene: TRBV19
J gene: TRBJ2-1
CDR3 DNA: TGTGCCAGTAGGGTTGGACTAGCGGGGGACAATGAGCAGTTCTTC
CDR3 protein: CASRVGLAGDNEQFF

clone size: NA
D gene: NA
V gene: TRBV9
J gene: TRBJ1-2
CDR3 DNA: TGTGCCACCCGGACCCAGGGAGGCGGCTACACCTTC
CDR3 protein: CATRTQGGGYTF

clone size: NA
D gene: NA
V gene: TRBV2
J gene: TRBJ1-1
CDR3 DNA: TGTGCCAGCAGTGATTCCAGGGAAGCTTTCTTT
CDR3 protein: CASSDSREAFF

clone size: NA
D gene: TRBD1
V gene: TRBV6-6
J gene: TRBJ1-2
CDR3 DNA: TGTGCCAGCAGTTCAGCACGACAGGGGGCCAACTATGGCTACACCTTC
CDR3 protein: CASSSARQGANYGYTF

clone size: NA
D gene: TRBD1
V gene: TRBV5-4
J gene: TRBJ1-1
CDR3 DNA: TGTGCCAGCAGCCAGGACAGGAGGAACACTGAAGCTTTCTTT
CDR3 protein: CASSQDRRNTEAFF

clone size: NA
D gene: NA
V gene: TRBV3-1/TRBV3-2
J gene: TRBJ1-2
CDR3 DNA: TGTGCCAGCAGCCACAGGGATTTAGATGGCTACACCTTC
CDR3 protein: CASSHRDLDGYTF

clone size: NA
D gene: NA
V gene: TRBV28
J gene: TRBJ1-3
CDR3 DNA: TGTGCCAGCAGTTACCGGGGGGATTCTGGAAACACCATATATTTT
CDR3 protein: CASSYRGDSGNTIYF

clone size: NA
D gene: NA
V gene: TRBV28
J gene: TRBJ1-1
CDR3 DNA: TGTGCCAGCAGTTTGACCCTGGGTGGGAGCACTGAAGCTTTCTTT
CDR3 protein: CASSLTLGGSTEAFF

clone size: NA
D gene: TRBD1
V gene: TRBV3-1/TRBV3-2
J gene: TRBJ1-1
CDR3 DNA: TGTGCCAGCAGCCTAAGGGGGACAGGTGGCACTGAAGCTTTCTTT
CDR3 protein: CASSLRGTGGTEAFF

clone size: NA
D gene: NA
V gene: TRBV10-3
J gene: TRBJ2-3
CDR3 DNA: TGTGCCATCAGTGAGTCAAGGGGAGGAGATACGCAGTATTTT
CDR3 protein: CAISESRGGDTQYF

clone size: NA
D gene: NA
V gene: TRBV5-1
J gene: TRBJ1-1
CDR3 DNA: TGCGCCAGCAGCCCAGGTACAGTGAACACTGAAGCTTTCTTT
CDR3 protein: CASSPGTVNTEAFF

clone size: once
D gene: NA
V gene: TRBV5-1
J gene: TRBJ2-7
CDR3 DNA: TGCGCCAGCAGCGAAAGGAGGGACGAGCAGTACTTC
CDR3 protein: CASSERRDEQYF

clone size: NA
D gene: TRBD1
V gene: TRBV11-2
J gene: TRBJ2-3
CDR3 DNA: TGTGCCAGCAAACAGGGGGTGGGGGGCACAGATACGCAGTATTTT
CDR3 protein: CASKQGVGGTDTQYF

clone size: few
D gene: TRBD1
V gene: TRBV11-3
J gene: TRBJ2-5
CDR3 DNA: TGTGCCAGCAGCTTGCAGGGGGCAGAGACCCAGTACTTC
CDR3 protein: CASSLQGAETQYF

clone size: NA
D gene: NA
V gene: TRBV19
J gene: TRBJ1-2
CDR3 DNA: TGTGCCAGTAGTCCCAGCAGGGTTGACGGCTACACCTTC
CDR3 protein: CASSPSRVDGYTF

clone size: NA
D gene: NA
V gene: TRBV20-1
J gene: TRBJ2-7
CDR3 DNA: TGCAGTGCTAGAGATACCTACGAGCAGTACTTC
CDR3 protein: CSARDTYEQYF

clone size: NA
D gene: NA
V gene: TRBV2
J gene: TRBJ2-6
CDR3 DNA: TGTGCCAGCAGTGACCACAGGGCCGGGGCCAACGTCCTGACTTTC
CDR3 protein: CASSDHRAGANVLTF

clone size: NA
D gene: TRBD1
V gene: TRBV5-4
J gene: TRBJ1-1
CDR3 DNA: TGTGCCAGCAGCATGCCTGACAGGGGGCGCGAAGCTTTCTTT
CDR3 protein: CASSMPDRGREAFF

clone size: NA
D gene: TRBD2
V gene: TRBV7-2
J gene: TRBJ2-2
CDR3 DNA: TGTGCCAGCAGCTTAGGACGGCGGGGGACGAACACCGGGGAGCTGTTTTTT
CDR3 protein: CASSLGRRGTNTGELFF

clone size: NA
D gene: NA
V gene: TRBV6-5
J gene: TRBJ1-6
CDR3 DNA: TGTGCCAGCAGTTACTCGAAGGGGGGGCTAAATTCACCCCTCCACTTT
CDR3 protein: CASSYSKGGLNSPLHF

clone size: NA
D gene: TRBD1
V gene: TRBV9
J gene: TRBJ2-3
CDR3 DNA: TGTGCCAGCAGCGCCTCGGGACAGGGGGCAGATACGCAGTATTTT
CDR3 protein: CASSASGQGADTQYF

clone size: once
D gene: NA
V gene: TRBV27
J gene: TRBJ2-5
CDR3 DNA: TGTGCCATATACCAAGAGACCCAGTACTTC
CDR3 protein: CAIYQETQYF

clone size: NA
D gene: TRBD1
V gene: TRBV5-4
J gene: TRBJ1-2
CDR3 DNA: TGTGCCAGCAGCGTCCGCCCCGGGGACAGGGGTGGAGACGGCTACACCTTC
CDR3 protein: CASSVRPGDRGGDGYTF

clone size: NA
D gene: NA
V gene: TRBV2
J gene: TRBJ1-6
CDR3 DNA: TGTGCCAGCAGGCCGGGACTCTCTAATTCACCCCTCCACTTT
CDR3 protein: CASRPGLSNSPLHF

clone size: NA
D gene: TRBD1
V gene: TRBV9
J gene: TRBJ2-7
CDR3 DNA: TGTGCCAGCAGCCCCGGGACAGGGGGATTGTCCTACGAGCAGTACTTC
CDR3 protein: CASSPGTGGLSYEQYF

clone size: NA
D gene: NA
V gene: TRBV12-3/TRBV12-4
J gene: TRBJ1-2
CDR3 DNA: TGTGCCAGCTCCGTCGGGGAGGGCTATGGCTACACCTTC
CDR3 protein: CASSVGEGYGYTF

clone size: NA
D gene: NA
V gene: TRBV5-1
J gene: TRBJ1-6
CDR3 DNA: TGCGCCAGCAGCCCCCGGGGTGGTAATTCACCCCTCCACTTT
CDR3 protein: CASSPRGGNSPLHF

clone size: NA
D gene: TRBD2
V gene: TRBV2
J gene: TRBJ2-5
CDR3 DNA: TGTGCCAGCAGTGAAGCGTGGCTAGCGGGGGTAGGGGAGACCCAGTACTTC
CDR3 protein: CASSEAWLAGVGETQYF

clone size: NA
D gene: NA
V gene: TRBV9
J gene: TRBJ2-1
CDR3 DNA: TGTGCCAGCAGCACCCGCCTAGGGGATGAGCAGTTCTTC
CDR3 protein: CASSTRLGDEQFF

clone size: NA
D gene: NA
V gene: TRBV12-5
J gene: TRBJ1-1
CDR3 DNA: TGTGCTAGTGGGAAACAGGCTAACACTGAAGCTTTCTTT
CDR3 protein: CASGKQANTEAFF